These 5 T cell receptor beta chains were all obtained from the same sample, sequenced in a study of blood T cell repertoires in COVID-19. Sequenced by immunoSEQ multiplex PCR; TCRdb stores in-frame clones only, minus some. The profile shows about 170,000 clones, over 70% of them singletons. Material for sequencing was peripheral blood. The receptors were gathered from a man aged 70 or older with acute or convalescent COVID-19.

The V gene is TRBV5-1, the J gene TRBJ1-5, with D uncertain. The V end lost 0 bases, the J end lost 7 bases, and 14 bases lay between the germline ends. The CDR3 contains 15 residues. Per germline, CDR1 SGHRS and CDR2 YFSETQ. CDR3 amino acids: CASSLDGTIGQPQHF. CDR3 sequence (DNA): TGCGCCAGCAGCTTGGACGGTACTATCGGGCAGCCCCAGCATTTT.

This clone came up a few times. CDR3: CASSGTGGNTGELFF. CDR3 nucleotide sequence: TGTGCCAGCAGCGGGACAGGGGGCAACACCGGGGAGCTGTTTTTT. The chain combines TRBV5-4 with TRBJ2-2; 12 nucleotides agree with TRBD1. CDR3 length equals 15 residues. V was clipped by 4 bases and J by 2 bases; unmatched bases: 0. Looked up from germline, CDR1 is SGHNT and CDR2 is YYREEE (reference sequence).

The genes are TRBV14 and TRBJ1-5; 8 bases are a match to TRBD1. The J segment lost 4 bases and the V segment lost 5 bases, leaving 4 bases of the junction unmatched. This CDR3 region has 14 residues. Germline V gene sequence: CDR1 SGHDN, CDR2 FVKESK. CDR3 nucleotide sequence: TGTGCCAGCAGCGGACAGGGCTTTAATCAGCCCCAGCATTTT. Protein sequence: CASSGQGFNQPQHF. Complete variable domain (other parts from reference TRBV14 and TRBJ1-5): EAGVTQFPSHSVIEKGQTVTLRCDPISGHDNLYWYRRVMGKEIKFLLHFVKESKQDESGMPNNRFLAERTGGTYSTLKVQPAELEDSGVYFCASSGQGFNQPQHFGDGTRLSIL.

This CDR3 is CAWSVLAGGRSSYNEQFF. The CDR3 bases are TGTGCCTGGAGTGTCTTAGCGGGAGGACGAAGCTCCTACAATGAGCAGTTCTTC. The rearrangement links TRBV30 to TRBJ2-1; 10 bases fit TRBD2. CDR3 length: 18 amino acids. The ends lost 0 bases at V and 0 bases at J; junction bases unmatched: 8. Germline assignment: CDR1 GTSNPN and CDR2 SVGIG (reference sequence).

About this clone: A read error may account for a junction end that differs from germline. This sequence joins TRBV7-2 and TRBJ2-7; the D gene is possibly TRBD2 (6 bases). CDR1 SGHTA and CDR2 FQGNSA come from the germline V gene. This CDR3 spans 14 amino acids. CDR3 bases: TGTGCCAGCAGCTTACCCAGGTCCGGGGGTACTCCCAATTTC. It yields the protein CASSLPRSGGTPNF.